Below are 2 T cell receptor beta chains sequenced from a single sample in a study of cytomegalovirus exposure and HLA in healthy donors. The PCR made use of 60 Vbeta and 13 Jbeta primers. The repertoire was sequenced with immunoSEQ multiplex PCR; TCRdb's copy has only in-frame clones and lacks some. The data hold fewer than 180,000 clones, with roughly 78% observed a single time. The sequenced sample was PBMCs. These receptors originate from a man aged 45-65 years in good health and CMV-seropositive.

The chain links TRBV11-2 to TRBJ2-1; 9 bases align to TRBD1. Germline values: CDR1 SGHAT, CDR2 FQNNGV. J was trimmed by 4 bases and V by 5 bases; bases with no gene match: 12. The CDR3 contains 17 residues. This chain's CDR3 is CASSHTSGTGLYNEQFF. The DNA for the CDR3 is TGTGCCAGCAGCCATACGTCCGGGACAGGGTTATACAATGAGCAGTTCTTC.

The rearrangement joins TRBV2 to TRBJ2-5; 7 bases line up with TRBD2. The J call could be wrong; TRBJ2-7 is a better fit for the DNA end. The CDR3 consists of 11 residues. The germline V gene has CDR1 SNHLY and CDR2 FYNNEI. The CDR3 reads CASGLVSEQYF. The CDR3 DNA is TGTGCCAGCGGACTAGTTTCCGAGCAGTACTTC.